Listed below are T cell receptor beta chains from one sample, sequenced in a study of CD8 T cells in Susac syndrome. From the immunoSEQ multiplex PCR reads, TCRdb called clonotypes with MiXCR, one entry per CDR3 protein. The sample records 140,000 or so distinct CDR3 sequences, approximately 95% being singletons. The specimen was CD4+ T cells from PBMCs. These receptors came from a human donor with multiple sclerosis. CDR3s leave out the opening cysteine and the closing phenylalanine or tryptophan.

v_gene	j_gene	CDR3aa
TRBV12-3/TRBV12-4	TRBJ2-5	ASSKRIAETQY
TRBV20-1	TRBJ2-5	SARDGVKTQY
TRBV3-1	TRBJ2-5	ASSRRTGAETQY
TRBV12-3/TRBV12-4	TRBJ2-7	ASSLVQGAYEQY
TRBV30	TRBJ2-1	AWRSGGRQF
TRBV28	TRBJ2-1	ASSQWTSGGDMNEQF
TRBV27	TRBJ2-1	ATSGTSMRREQF
TRBV7-9	TRBJ2-3	ASSSPQGQGGTDTQY
TRBV28	TRBJ2-7	ASSLIWGEQY
TRBV5-1	TRBJ1-1	ASSLGGQAGTEAF
TRBV28	TRBJ2-1	ATRDGEQF
TRBV9	TRBJ1-1	ASSGQQGFTEAF
TRBV29-1	TRBJ2-1	SGENSINEQF
TRBV20-1	TRBJ2-5	SASDTGPQGTQY
TRBV20-1	TRBJ2-5	SARGASLETQY
TRBV12-3/TRBV12-4	TRBJ2-7	ASSRGGTGTYEQY
TRBV28	TRBJ1-2	ASSLGGVDNYGYT
TRBV29-1	TRBJ2-3	SVGPQGGSTDTQY